A selection of T cell receptor beta chains follows, all from one sample in a study of healthy donors' naive CD4 and CD8 T cells. MiXCR was run by TCRdb on the reads, yielding one entry per CDR3 protein. This table has approximately 200,000 distinct CDR3 sequences, around 70% appearing once. The sample taken for sequencing was naive CD4+ and CD8+ T cells sorted from blood, pooled from several donors. The receptor set was obtained from a pool of human donors in good health; the sample pools cells from several healthy donors. Each CDR3 is given with its conserved first and last residue. Each record gives: J gene, V gene, clone size, CDR3 length, D gene, CDR3 DNA, CDR3 protein. The D gene is left open where the match is weak. Clone size is not always given. Where it is, it says once, few, many or a class for expanded clones.

>TRBJ1-2|TRBV19|.|15|TRBD1
TGTGCCAGTAGTGCTCTGGACAGGTATAACTATGGCTACACCTTC
CASSALDRYNYGYTF
>TRBJ1-1|TRBV7-8|.|11|.
TGTGCCAGCAGCTTAGTGACTGAAGCTTTCTTT
CASSLVTEAFF
>TRBJ1-6|TRBV6-5|.|14|.
TGTGCCAGCAGTTACGTAGCAGGGCGATCACCCCTCCACTTT
CASSYVAGRSPLHF
>TRBJ1-5|TRBV6-2/TRBV6-3|.|17|.
TGTGCCAGCAGCTTTCAGGGGCGTGGATATAGCAATCAGCCCCAGCATTTT
CASSFQGRGYSNQPQHF
>TRBJ2-2|TRBV6-5|.|15|TRBD1
TGTGCCAGCAGGGGGACAGGAATGAACACCGGGGAGCTGTTTTTT
CASRGTGMNTGELFF
>TRBJ1-5|TRBV5-5|.|19|TRBD1
TGTGCCAGCAGCTTGGTGAGGACAGGGGGCAAGGAGAGCAATCAGCCCCAGCATTTT
CASSLVRTGGKESNQPQHF
>TRBJ1-1|TRBV27|.|14|.
TGTGCCAGCACCAAGACAGGAGGAAACACTGAAGCTTTCTTT
CASTKTGGNTEAFF
>TRBJ2-5|TRBV6-5|.|20|TRBD2
TGTGCCAGCAGTTACTCCCCCTGGCGGGAGGCCTCCCTGGAACAAGAGACCCAGTACTTC
CASSYSPWREASLEQETQYF
>TRBJ2-5|TRBV10-3|.|11|.
TGTGCCACCGGACAGTTAGAGACCCAGTACTTC
CATGQLETQYF
>TRBJ2-4|TRBV2|once|12|.
TGTGCCAGCAGCGCGGGGAGGAACATTCAGTACTTC
CASSAGRNIQYF
>TRBJ2-2|TRBV27|few|16|TRBD2
TGTGCCAGCAGTTACCGGGTAGCGGGAGGTGGCGGGGAGCTGTTTTTT
CASSYRVAGGGGELFF
>TRBJ1-1|TRBV11-2|.|12|.
TGTGCCAGCAGCTTGGGGGTGGCTGAAGCTTTCTTT
CASSLGVAEAFF
>TRBJ2-7|TRBV29-1|.|15|TRBD1
TGCAGCGTTGAAGTGATGGCCAGGGGGCAGTACGAGCAGTACTTC
CSVEVMARGQYEQYF